The 28 T cell receptor beta chains below were found in one sample sequenced in a study of blood T cell repertoires in COVID-19. Clones were sequenced by immunoSEQ multiplex PCR, and TCRdb holds only the in-frame ones, with some missing. The sample holds over 250,000 clones; more than 80% are singletons and the top ten take over 2%. The sequenced material came from PBMCs or T cells enriched from blood (not recorded which). Receptor source: a woman between 18 and 29 years old who had recovered from COVID-19.

The chain employs TRBV5-1 and TRBJ1-6; no clear D. Trimming removed 0 bases at V and 4 bases at J, with 11 bases between. The length of the CDR3 is 16 residues. Germline CDR1 and CDR2: SGHRS and YFSETQ. The CDR3 spells CASSLDRSFYNSPLHF. For the CDR3, the DNA is TGCGCCAGCAGCTTGGACAGAAGCTTTTATAATTCACCCCTCCACTTT.

This chain uses TRBV5-4 with TRBJ1-4; the match to TRBD1 covers 8 bases. The germline CDR1 and CDR2 sequences are SGHNT and YYREEE (reference sequence). With V trimmed by 0 bases and J by 8 bases, 6 bases remained unmatched. The CDR3 spans 15 residues. CDR3 DNA sequence: TGTGCCAGCAGCTTGGGGACAGGGATGGACGAAAAACTGTTTTTT. It encodes CASSLGTGMDEKLFF.

The chain couples TRBV5-8 to TRBJ2-1; 10 bases agree with TRBD1. V gave up 6 bases and J gave up 8 bases; unmatched junction bases: 14. The germline V gene has CDR1 SGHTS and CDR2 YDEGEE. The CDR3 has 16 amino acids. For the CDR3, the DNA is TGTGCCAGCATTGCTCTTCGGACAGGGGGATCATATGAGCAGTTCTTC. This gives the protein CASIALRTGGSYEQFF.

The J gene is TRBJ1-2, the V gene TRBV7-8, with D uncertain. The CDR3 consists of 15 residues. The V end was cut by 0 bases, the J end by 8 bases, with 16 bases between. Germline assignment: CDR1 SGHVS and CDR2 FQNEAQ. CDR3 in amino acids: CASSLARPDYGGYTF. CDR3 bases: TGTGCCAGCAGCTTAGCGCGGCCGGACTATGGAGGCTACACCTTC.

The V call is TRBV19, the J call TRBJ1-4; 8 bases agree with TRBD1. V was pared by 7 bases and J by 8 bases, with 6 bases of the junction left unmatched. The CDR3 has 13 residues. Per germline, CDR1 LNHDA and CDR2 SQIVND (reference sequence). Here the CDR3 DNA reads TGTGCCAGTAAAGACAGGGGTTTAGAAAAACTGTTTTTT. Translating it yields CASKDRGLEKLFF.

CDR3 amino acids: CASSKGTSGDVWTQYF. CDR3 sequence (DNA): TGCGCCAGCAGCAAGGGGACTAGCGGGGACGTATGGACGCAGTATTTT. V is TRBV5-1 and J is TRBJ2-3; 13 bases align to TRBD2. The CDR3 is 16 amino acids. Germline V gene lookup returns CDR1 SGHRS and CDR2 YFSETQ. J lost 9 bases, V lost 4 bases, and 11 bases had no gene match.

The chain couples TRBV21-1 to TRBJ1-5; the D call in the table, TRBD1, was not verified against the DNA. TRBV21-1 is a recognized pseudogene. This CDR3 region has 16 residues. The CDR3 nucleotides read TGTGCCAGCAGCAAATGGGGCCGGACAGGCAATCAGCCCCAGCATTTT. This encodes CASSKWGRTGNQPQHF.

This clone was detected only a few times. The genes are TRBV5-1 and TRBJ2-7; D might be TRBD1 (6 bases). The CDR3 has 16 residues. Trimming cost V 0 bases and J 1 base, with 14 bases left between them. Germline V CDR1 and CDR2: SGHRS, YFSETQ. The chain's CDR3 is CASSLEPAGASYEQYF. In DNA form, the CDR3 reads TGCGCCAGCAGCTTGGAGCCCGCAGGGGCTTCCTACGAGCAGTACTTC.

V and J are TRBV5-6 and TRBJ1-2; 7 nucleotides line up with TRBD1. The CDR3 covers 18 residues. Unmatched junction bases numbered 18, after V lost 1 base and J lost 6 bases. The V gene's germline CDR1 is SGHDT and CDR2 YYEEEE. The DNA for the CDR3 is TGTGCCAGCAGCTTGAATCTCCCCCCTGTGACAGGGATGCATGGCTACACCTTC. Translated: CASSLNLPPVTGMHGYTF.

The J gene is TRBJ2-5, the V gene TRBV7-9; 8 bases agree with TRBD1. Germline V gives CDR1 SEHNR, CDR2 FQNEAQ (reference sequence). Germline trimming cut 5 bases from V and 5 bases from J; bases unmatched to any gene: 7. There are 14 residues in the CDR3. The CDR3 sequence is CASSRSGGGETQYF. The CDR3 nucleotides are TGTGCCAGCAGCCGGTCAGGGGGCGGGGAGACCCAGTACTTC.

This clone turned up a few times. The rearrangement uses TRBV21-1 and TRBJ2-7; TRBD1, the D gene given by the table, was not confirmed from the DNA. TRBV21-1 is designated a pseudogene. The CDR3 runs 9 residues. The CDR3 loop reads CAGQDEQYF. In DNA, the CDR3 is TGTGCCGGCCAGGACGAGCAGTACTTC.

The chain uses TRBV5-6 and TRBJ2-5; D perhaps matches TRBD1 (6 bases). The V end lost 5 bases, the J end lost 0 bases, and 11 bases lay between the germline ends. Looked up from germline, CDR1 is SGHDT and CDR2 is YYEEEE. CDR3 length equals 14 residues. In DNA, the CDR3 is TGTGCCAGCAGAGCCGGGACATACCAAGAGACCCAGTACTTC. It translates to CASRAGTYQETQYF.

The chain employs TRBV9 and TRBJ1-1; tentative D call: TRBD1 (6 bases). The germline V gene has CDR1 SGDLS and CDR2 YYNGEE. The CDR3 contains 14 residues. Trimming stripped 3 bases from V and 1 base from J, with 10 bases between. The DNA of the CDR3 is TGTGCCAGCAGCGGCGGACAGCCGAACACTGAAGCTTTCTTT. Translated, it gives CASSGGQPNTEAFF.

The rearrangement joins TRBV7-4 to TRBJ1-6; D not certain. The germline CDR1 and CDR2 sequences are SGHVT and SQSDAQ. CDR3 size: 16 residues. Trimming took off 1 base at V and 6 bases at J, with 13 bases between the two ends. CDR3 coding DNA: TGTGCCAGCAGCTTAGTAACAATCCCTTTTAATTCACCCCTCCACTTT. Its translation: CASSLVTIPFNSPLHF.

V is TRBV2 and J is TRBJ2-2; 8 bases match TRBD1. Germline trimming cut 10 bases from V and 3 bases from J; bases unmatched to any gene: 7. CDR3 size: 14 residues. Germline values: CDR1 SNHLY, CDR2 FYNNEI. DNA for the CDR3: TGTGCCACCGTCCCGGGACAGGACACCGGGGAGCTGTTTTTT. It encodes CATVPGQDTGELFF.

J is TRBJ2-1 and V is TRBV2, with 14 bases fitting TRBD2. The CDR3 consists of 18 residues. The germline gives CDR1 SNHLY, CDR2 FYNNEI. V dropped 6 bases and J dropped 0; count of bases not matched to a gene: 7. CDR3 amino acids: CASRLTSGGAGSYNEQFF. The CDR3 DNA follows: TGTGCCAGCAGATTGACTAGCGGGGGGGCGGGCTCCTACAATGAGCAGTTCTTC.

The CDR3 coding sequence is TGTGCCAGCAGCTTTCGGGGGGTTGGAGCGAACACTGAAGCTTTCTTT. Its protein product is CASSFRGVGANTEAFF. This chain uses TRBV5-6 with TRBJ1-1; a weak D match, TRBD1 (5 bases). V was cut by 2 bases and J by 1 base, with 15 bases left in between. CDR3 size: 16 residues. Germline CDR1 and CDR2: SGHDT and YYEEEE.

As DNA, the CDR3 is TGTGCCAGCAGTTTAGAAGATAATGAGCAGTTCTTC. It translates to CASSLEDNEQFF. This chain uses TRBV5-6 with TRBJ2-1, with no clear D. This CDR3 has 12 residues. V dropped 5 bases and J dropped 7 bases, with 10 bases sitting between them. Germline V CDR1 and CDR2: SGHDT, YYEEEE.

This clone is a singleton in its sample. V usage is TRBV25-1 and J usage is TRBJ2-3, with a weak D call TRBD2 (6 bases). The CDR3 spans 15 residues. V gave up 4 bases and J gave up 0 bases, with 11 bases separating them. Germline V gene lookup returns CDR1 MGHDK and CDR2 SYGVNS. The CDR3 region is CASSVISGSTDTQYF. CDR3 sequence (DNA): TGTGCCAGCAGTGTCATTAGCGGTAGCACAGATACGCAGTATTTT.

V gene TRBV3-1 (or the pseudogene TRBV3-2) combines with J gene TRBJ1-2; the D gene is possibly TRBD1 (5 bases). In germline, CDR1 is LGHDT, CDR2 YNNKEL (reference sequence). The CDR3 has 16 residues. V was pared by 1 base and J by 7 bases, with 19 bases between. The CDR3 nucleotides are TGTGCCAGCAGCCAAGGGGTCCAAGGGGCGCGGGGTGGCTACACCTTC. It is translated as CASSQGVQGARGGYTF.

The chain uses TRBV28 and TRBJ1-2; 9 nucleotides match TRBD1. J lost 4 bases, V lost 2 bases, and 5 bases had no gene match. Looked up from germline, CDR1 is MDHEN and CDR2 is SYDVKM. The CDR3 sequence is 15 residues long. The CDR3 DNA reads TGTGCCAGCAGTTTAAAGACAGGGGGACGCTATGGCTACACCTTC. Amino acids: CASSLKTGGRYGYTF.

In its sample, this clone was seen a few times. The chain recombines TRBV11-2 with TRBJ2-7, with D unresolved. CDR1 SGHAT and CDR2 FQNNGV come from the germline V gene. Trimming removed 0 bases from V and 1 base from J, with 7 bases in between. The CDR3 runs to 14 residues. CDR3 sequence reads: CASSLERSSYEQYF. For the CDR3, the DNA is TGTGCCAGCAGCTTAGAGAGATCATCCTACGAGCAGTACTTC.

This clone was found once. The chain couples TRBV5-6 to TRBJ2-7, with 9 bases lining up with TRBD1. This CDR3 comprises 15 residues. CDR1 SGHDT and CDR2 YYEEEE come from the germline V gene. The ends lost 2 bases at V and 4 bases at J; junction bases unmatched: 7. In DNA form, the CDR3 reads TGTGCCAGCAGCTTTGTCTTGGACAGGGGTTACGAGCAGTACTTC. Its protein product is CASSFVLDRGYEQYF.

The rearrangement joins TRBV9 to TRBJ2-7, with 9 bases fitting TRBD1. CDR1 and CDR2 (germline): SGDLS, YYNGEE. The CDR3 totals 19 residues. Losses at the gene ends were 0 bases for V and 5 bases for J; bases not matched to a gene: 18. Here the CDR3 DNA reads TGTGCCAGCAGCGTAGGGACAGGGGACGGTATTGGCCCACCCCACGAGCAGTACTTC. Its protein product is CASSVGTGDGIGPPHEQYF.

This chain links TRBV7-3 with TRBJ1-2; D gene ambiguous. Germline CDR1 reads SGHTA; CDR2 reads FQGTGA. Trimming took 5 bases from V and 2 from J, leaving 9 bases between them. CDR3 length: 13 amino acids. The CDR3 protein is CASSPEGNYGYTF. The CDR3 DNA follows: TGTGCCAGCAGCCCCGAGGGAAACTATGGCTACACCTTC. Full variable domain (rest looked up from reference TRBV7-3 and TRBJ1-2): GAGVSQTPSNKVTEKGKYVELRCDPISGHTALYWYRQSLGQGPEFLIYFQGTGAADDSGLPNDRFFAVRPEGSVSTLKIQRTERGDSAVYLCASSPEGNYGYTFGSGTRLTVV.

The chain is built from TRBV19 and TRBJ1-5; no definite D call. Trimming removed 7 bases at V and 7 bases at J, with 17 bases between. Germline CDR1 reads LNHDA; CDR2 reads SQIVND (reference sequence). This CDR3 comprises 14 residues. The chain's CDR3 is CASIGPAGGQPQHF. CDR3 nucleotides: TGTGCCAGTATCGGGCCGGCCGGAGGCCAGCCCCAGCATTTT.

V usage is TRBV2 and J usage is TRBJ1-5; D might be TRBD1 (6 bases). Germline values: CDR1 SNHLY, CDR2 FYNNEI. The length of the CDR3 is 16 residues. Trimming took off 6 bases at V and 1 base at J, with 16 bases between the two ends. The CDR3, as DNA: TGTGCCAGCAGCGCACAGACAGGCTTGAGCAATCAGCCCCAGCATTTT. Translating it yields CASSAQTGLSNQPQHF.

The chain links TRBV2 to TRBJ2-3; D uncertain. V lost 8 bases to trimming and J lost 1 base, with 10 bases between them. CDR3 length equals 13 residues. Germline CDR1 is SNHLY and CDR2 is FYNNEI. CDR3 coding DNA: TGTGCCAGCGTGAGGCCGCGCACAGATACGCAGTATTTT. This translates into CASVRPRTDTQYF. Variable domain in full (rest from reference TRBV2 and TRBJ2-3): EPEVTQTPSHQVTQMGQEVILRCVPISNHLYFYWYRQILGQKVEFLVSFYNNEISEKSEIFDDQFSVERPDGSNFTLKIRSTKLEDSAMYFCASVRPRTDTQYFGPGTRLTVL.